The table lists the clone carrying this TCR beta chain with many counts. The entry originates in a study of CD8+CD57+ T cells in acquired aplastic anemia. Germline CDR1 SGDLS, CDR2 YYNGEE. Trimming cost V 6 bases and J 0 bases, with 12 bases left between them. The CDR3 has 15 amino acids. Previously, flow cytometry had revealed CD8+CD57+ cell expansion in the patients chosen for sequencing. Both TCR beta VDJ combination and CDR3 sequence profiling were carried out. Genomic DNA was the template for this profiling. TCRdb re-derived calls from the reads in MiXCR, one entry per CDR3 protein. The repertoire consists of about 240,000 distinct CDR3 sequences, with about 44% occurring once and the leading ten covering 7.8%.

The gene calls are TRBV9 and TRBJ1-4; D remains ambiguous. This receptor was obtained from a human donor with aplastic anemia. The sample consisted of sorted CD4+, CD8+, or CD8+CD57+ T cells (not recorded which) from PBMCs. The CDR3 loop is CASTVTGTTNEKLFF. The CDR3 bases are TGTGCCAGCACCGTGACGGGGACAACTAATGAAAAACTGTTTTTT.